What follows are 18 T cell receptor beta chains derived from one specimen sequenced in a study of T cells in localized non-small cell lung cancer. The data were produced by immunoSEQ multiplex PCR, yet TCRdb's version contains in-frame clones alone and is incomplete. The sample has roughly 30,000 clones, 88% seen once. This material consisted of peripheral blood, taken before any cancer treatment. These receptors all come from a woman aged 35-75 years with stage I lung adenocarcinoma.

This chain uses TRBV5-8 with TRBJ1-5; tentative D call: TRBD1 (5 bases). This CDR3 spans 16 amino acids. V gave up 2 bases and J gave up 2 bases, with 14 bases separating them. Germline V CDR1 and CDR2: SGHTS, YDEGEE. The CDR3 protein is CASSFRGQRGNQPQHF. CDR3 nucleotides: TGTGCCAGCAGCTTCCGGGGCCAGAGGGGCAATCAGCCCCAGCATTTT.

The J gene is TRBJ2-7, the V gene TRBV6-6; 7 bases match TRBD1. Germline V lookup: CDR1 MNHNY, CDR2 SVGAGI (reference sequence). This CDR3 has 15 amino acids. The J segment lost 2 bases and the V segment lost 6 bases, leaving 10 bases of the junction unmatched. The CDR3 sequence is CASSPRQGSTYEQYF. The CDR3 DNA is TGTGCCAGCAGCCCCCGACAGGGCTCGACCTACGAGCAGTACTTC.

The sample holds one count of this clone. V is TRBV7-2 and J is TRBJ2-1, with D possibly being TRBD2 (6 bases). V lost 1 base and J lost 13, with 23 bases in between. This CDR3 is built from 16 residues. The germline V gene has CDR1 SGHTA and CDR2 FQGNSA. This chain's CDR3 is CASSLGGIFRETEQFF. The CDR3 region has the DNA TGTGCCAGCAGCTTAGGCGGGATATTTAGGGAGACGGAACAGTTCTTC.

This clone has a single count. Other DNA sequences in the sample encode the same CDR3. The chain couples TRBV11-2 to TRBJ2-7; D is possibly TRBD2 (5 bases). This CDR3 is built from 12 residues. V gave up 4 bases and J gave up 2 bases, with 6 bases separating them. Germline loops: CDR1 SGHAT, CDR2 FQNNGV. This CDR3 reads CASSSGAYEQYF. For the CDR3, the DNA is TGTGCCAGCAGCTCCGGGGCCTACGAGCAGTACTTC.

V is TRBV7-9 and J is TRBJ2-1; 9 positions match TRBD1. The junction had 7 bases not matched to a gene; V was cut back by 6 bases and J by 4 bases. The CDR3 runs 15 residues. Germline V gene data show CDR1 as SEHNR and CDR2 as FQNEAQ (reference sequence). The CDR3 nucleotides read TGTGCCAGCAGACCTACAGGGGGCCCGTACAATGAGCAGTTCTTC. It yields the protein CASRPTGGPYNEQFF.

This clone was seen only once. The gene calls are TRBV25-1 and TRBJ2-3, with 9 bases aligning to TRBD2. The CDR3 is made up of 15 amino acids. Germline CDR1 and CDR2: MGHDK and SYGVNS. V gave up 4 bases and J gave up 7 bases; unmatched junction bases: 9. CDR3 in DNA: TGTGCCAGCAGTGGCCAGCGGGGGGATAAATATACGCAGTATTTT. Its translation is CASSGQRGDKYTQYF.

This sequence joins TRBV25-1 and TRBJ2-1, with 9 bases lining up with TRBD1. After removal of 3 bases from V and 4 bases from J, the junction contained 4 bases not matched to a gene. The germline gives CDR1 MGHDK, CDR2 SYGVNS. The CDR3 totals 15 residues. CDR3 sequence reads: CASSDAGQGYNEQFF. The CDR3 DNA follows: TGTGCCAGCAGTGACGCGGGACAGGGATACAATGAGCAGTTCTTC. Based on the CDR3 plus reference TRBV25-1 and TRBJ2-1, the full variable domain is EADIYQTPRYLVIGTGKKITLECSQTMGHDKMYWYQQDPGMELHLIHYSYGVNSTEKGDLSSESTVSRIRTEHFPLTLESARPSHTSQYLCASSDAGQGYNEQFFGPGTRLTVL.

DNA of the CDR3: TGTGCCAGCAGCTTAGGGGAGAGCTACTACTCCTACAATGAGCAGTTCTTC. This codes for CASSLGESYYSYNEQFF. V usage is TRBV7-9 and J usage is TRBJ2-1, with D maybe TRBD2 (5 bases). The V end was cut by 1 base, the J end by 0 bases, with 13 bases between. This CDR3 has 17 amino acids. CDR1 and CDR2 (germline): SEHNR, FQNEAQ (reference sequence).

This sequence joins TRBV7-9 and TRBJ1-1; 10 bases line up with TRBD1. The CDR3 covers 19 residues. Germline values: CDR1 SEHNR, CDR2 FQNEAQ (reference sequence). V shed 5 bases, J shed 5 bases, and the junction held 20 bases outside the gene matches. The CDR3 here is CASSPPSGTGVPGGTEAFF. The CDR3 DNA reads TGTGCCAGCAGCCCACCCTCAGGGACAGGGGTCCCTGGGGGGACTGAAGCTTTCTTT.

J is TRBJ2-3 and V is TRBV10-1, with 8 bases lining up with TRBD2. Per the germline V gene, CDR1 is WNHNN and CDR2 is SYGVQD (reference sequence). This CDR3 region has 15 residues. The V gene end was trimmed by 4 bases and the J gene end by 1 base; junction bases not matched to a gene: 4. The CDR3 DNA sequence: TGCGCCAGCAGTGGTAGCGGGGTCGGCACAGATACGCAGTATTTT. It encodes CASSGSGVGTDTQYF.

The rearrangement joins TRBV2 to TRBJ1-1; 9 positions match TRBD1. Germline CDR1 and CDR2: SNHLY and FYNNEI. This CDR3 is 14 amino acids long. V was pared by 6 bases and J by 7 bases, with 9 bases of the junction left unmatched. The CDR3 is CASRPGQGQNEAFF. CDR3 sequence (DNA): TGTGCCAGCAGGCCGGGACAGGGACAGAATGAAGCTTTCTTT.

The chain combines TRBV15 with TRBJ1-1; weak D call: TRBD1 (5 bases). The CDR3 contains 14 residues. In germline, CDR1 is LNHNV, CDR2 YYDKDF (reference sequence). V was pared by 0 bases and J by 3 bases, with 8 bases between. CDR3 sequence (DNA): TGTGCCACCAGCAGAGAGGCAGGGTACACTGAAGCTTTCTTT. Amino acid sequence: CATSREAGYTEAFF.

About this clone: The junction departs from germline at one end; a sequencing error may be responsible. The same CDR3 is also encoded by other DNA sequences in this sample. This chain uses TRBV10-2 with TRBJ2-2; TRBD2 agrees at 16 bases. This CDR3 has 20 residues. The germline CDR1 and CDR2 sequences are WSHSY and SAAADI. The CDR3 spells CASSERRGTSGGANTGELFF. CDR3 DNA: TGCGCCAGCAGTGAGAGAAGAGGGACTAGCGGGGGGGCGAACACCGGGGAGCTATTTTTT.

The chain links TRBV5-6 to TRBJ2-1, with D unclear. This CDR3 contains 16 residues. Germline CDR1 is SGHDT and CDR2 is YYEEEE. V lost 0 bases to trimming and J lost 0 bases, with 10 bases between them. The CDR3 reads CASSLVLSSSYNEQFF. The DNA for the CDR3 is TGTGCCAGCAGCTTGGTTCTTAGCAGCTCCTACAATGAGCAGTTCTTC.

This clone was counted once. This chain connects TRBV19 to TRBJ2-7; maybe TRBD1 (6 bases). The V end was cut by 5 bases, the J end by 1 base, with 9 bases between. The germline gives CDR1 LNHDA, CDR2 SQIVND (reference sequence). The CDR3 totals 13 residues. The CDR3 here is CASSQGSSYEQYF. CDR3 sequence (DNA): TGTGCCAGTAGTCAGGGGTCATCCTACGAGCAGTACTTC.

The chain has TRBV5-5 and TRBJ2-1; D is perhaps TRBD1 or TRBD2 (5 bases each). The V and J ends lost 3 bases and 11 bases respectively, with 18 bases between them. CDR3 length: 14 amino acids. CDR1 and CDR2 (germline): SGHKS, YYEKEE (reference sequence). The chain's CDR3 is CASSWDGDSMKQFF. The CDR3 DNA reads TGTGCCAGCAGCTGGGACGGCGACTCAATGAAGCAGTTCTTC.

This clone has only one observation. The genes are TRBV9 and TRBJ1-2; 8 bases map to TRBD1. The V gene's germline CDR1 is SGDLS and CDR2 YYNGEE. The CDR3 extends over 17 amino acids. V trimming: 2 bases; J trimming: 8 bases; junction bases outside the gene matches: 17. For the CDR3, the DNA is TGTGCCAGCAGCGTCGGAACTCTCGGGACAGGAGCGAAGGGCTACACCTTC. This gives the protein CASSVGTLGTGAKGYTF.

The chain uses TRBV12-5 and TRBJ1-1; D is undetermined. Trimming took off 0 bases at V and 2 bases at J, with 13 bases between the two ends. Looked up from germline, CDR1 is LGHNT and CDR2 is FRNRAP. The CDR3 loop spans 16 amino acids. The CDR3 sequence: CASGLVAGDSNTEAFF. DNA for the CDR3: TGTGCTAGTGGTTTGGTGGCAGGCGATTCTAACACTGAAGCTTTCTTT.